The next 21 T cell receptor beta chains were all read from a single sample in a study of Graves' ophthalmopathy and Graves' hyperthyroidism. The authors amplified TCR beta CDR3 regions, and they did so from RNA transcripts for repertoire sequencing. HTBI primers were used in a first-round RT-PCR, which preceded a second-round multiplex PCR. TCRdb recomputed calls from the multiplex PCR reads with MiXCR, one row per CDR3 protein. The table shows roughly 700,000 distinct CDR3 sequences, with 40% occurring only once. Input material: peripheral blood. The receptors originated from an adult man with Graves' ophthalmopathy.

This chain connects TRBV10-3 to TRBJ1-1, with TRBD1 matching 8 bases. The CDR3 totals 13 residues. In germline, CDR1 is ENHRY, CDR2 SYGVKD. The junction had 8 bases not matched to a gene; V was cut back by 6 bases and J by 8 bases. The CDR3 is CAIRNGQGIEAFF. The CDR3 nucleotides read TGTGCCATCAGGAACGGACAGGGTATAGAAGCTTTCTTT.

The chain employs TRBV11-1 and TRBJ2-2, with D perhaps matching TRBD2 (5 bases). CDR1 and CDR2 (germline): SGHAT, FQDESV (reference sequence). V was shortened by 3 bases and J by 3 bases, with 11 bases between the two germline ends. This CDR3 comprises 15 residues. The CDR3 DNA sequence: TGTGCCAGCAGCTTGGTGGGAGCTTACACCGGGGAGCTGTTTTTT. Protein product: CASSLVGAYTGELFF.

The CDR3 DNA sequence: TGTGCCAGTAGTATGACACACGGACTCTCTGGAAACACCATATATTTT. This gives the protein CASSMTHGLSGNTIYF. The chain joins TRBV19 to TRBJ1-3; no firm D call. This CDR3 is built from 16 residues. The germline V and J ends were trimmed by 3 bases and 0 bases, with 12 bases remaining between them. The germline V gene has CDR1 LNHDA and CDR2 SQIVND (reference sequence).

This clonotype was seen a few times. The V call is TRBV6-2 or TRBV6-3, the J call TRBJ2-5, with TRBD2 matching over 7 bases. The CDR3 runs to 15 residues. Germline assignment: CDR1 MNHEY and CDR2 SVGEGT. V was clipped by 6 bases and J by 3 bases; unmatched bases: 10. The CDR3, as DNA: TGTGCCAGCAGAAAACCCGGGGGGTCCGAAGAGACCCAGTACTTC. It yields the protein CASRKPGGSEETQYF.

In this sample, this clonotype turned up many times. V gene TRBV14 combines with J gene TRBJ1-1; D gene uncertain. From germline, CDR1 is SGHDN and CDR2 FVKESK. Trimming pared 4 bases from V and 5 bases from J, leaving 11 bases between. The CDR3 contains 13 residues. The CDR3 DNA reads as TGTGCCAGCAGCCGAAGTGTGAGGACTGAAGCTTTCTTT. The encoded protein is CASSRSVRTEAFF.

This clonotype occurred many times. The V and J genes are TRBV24-1 and TRBJ2-5; 8 nucleotides match TRBD1. The CDR3 loop spans 14 amino acids. V lost 2 bases and J lost 4; bases outside the gene matches: 2. Per the germline V gene, CDR1 is KGHDR and CDR2 is SFDVKD. The CDR3 region is CATSDYQGAETQYF. The CDR3 bases are TGTGCCACCAGTGATTACCAGGGGGCAGAGACCCAGTACTTC.

The sample holds many counts of this clonotype. The rearrangement uses TRBV9 and TRBJ1-2; 8 bases line up with TRBD1. This CDR3 is built from 13 residues. Germline CDR1 reads SGDLS; CDR2 reads YYNGEE. Trimming removed 4 bases from V and 7 bases from J; junction bases left unmatched: 6. The CDR3 reads CASSRDRKAGYTF. CDR3 in DNA: TGTGCCAGCAGCAGGGACAGGAAGGCTGGCTACACCTTC. Together with reference TRBV9 and TRBJ1-2, the CDR3 gives the full variable domain: DSGVTQTPKHLITATGQRVTLRCSPRSGDLSVYWYQQSLDQGLQFLIQYYNGEERAKGNILERFSAQQFPDLHSELNLSSLELGDSALYFCASSRDRKAGYTFGSGTRLTVV.

J is TRBJ1-1 and V is TRBV10-3, with D maybe TRBD1 (6 bases). The germline V gene has CDR1 ENHRY and CDR2 SYGVKD. The CDR3 is 15 residues long. Trimming left V 5 bases short and J 1 base short, with 14 bases between. CDR3: CAISKQGAPNTEAFF. DNA of the CDR3: TGTGCCATCAGTAAACAGGGAGCCCCGAACACTGAAGCTTTCTTT.

This clonotype has ten or more counts. The rearrangement uses TRBV2 and TRBJ2-5; D may be TRBD1 or TRBD2 (5 bases each). V was pared by 0 bases and J by 5 bases, with 16 bases between. The CDR3 covers 16 residues. Germline V CDR1 and CDR2: SNHLY, FYNNEI. In nucleotides, the CDR3 is TGTGCCAGCAGTGAAGCGGGGGTGATCAAAGCGGAGACCCAGTACTTC. Amino acid sequence: CASSEAGVIKAETQYF.

This clonotype was seen a few times. The chain has TRBV7-2 and TRBJ1-2; maybe TRBD1 (5 bases). Looked up from germline, CDR1 is SGHTA and CDR2 is FQGNSA. Trimming pared 6 bases from V and 10 bases from J, leaving 12 bases between. The CDR3 spans 11 residues. CDR3 protein: CASRSGMAYTF. CDR3 in DNA: TGTGCCAGCAGATCAGGGATGGCCTACACCTTC.

This clonotype was recorded a few times. This chain joins TRBV11-2 and TRBJ2-5; TRBD1 is a possible D gene (6 bases). The CDR3 extends over 13 amino acids. Trimming stripped 6 bases from V and 6 bases from J, with 14 bases between. The germline V gene has CDR1 SGHAT and CDR2 FQNNGV. In DNA, the CDR3 is TGTGCCAGCAGTTCCCAGGGGTGGCAGACCCAGTACTTC. It is translated as CASSSQGWQTQYF.

The chain is built from TRBV25-1 and TRBJ1-2; TRBD1 aligns across 10 bases. With 5 bases clipped from V and 5 bases from J, the junction kept 11 bases outside the gene matches. Germline lookup yields CDR1 MGHDK and CDR2 SYGVNS. This CDR3 spans 16 amino acids. The CDR3 bases are TGTGCCAGCAGTCCGGGACAGGGGTACATTTCGTATGGCTACACCTTC. This translates into CASSPGQGYISYGYTF.

The V and J genes are TRBV7-8 and TRBJ1-1, with a possible D match to TRBD1 (5 bases). CDR1 and CDR2 (germline): SGHVS, FQNEAQ. The CDR3 runs 13 residues. Trimming took off 3 bases at V and 6 bases at J, with 11 bases between the two ends. CDR3 DNA sequence: TGTGCCAGCAGCTTCTCAGGGAATGCTGAAGCTTTCTTT. Translation gives CASSFSGNAEAFF.

The rearrangement joins TRBV19 to TRBJ2-2; TRBD2 aligns across 8 bases. CDR3 length: 16 amino acids. Germline V gene lookup returns CDR1 LNHDA and CDR2 SQIVND (reference sequence). J lost 4 bases, V lost 0 bases, and 4 bases had no gene match. Here the CDR3 reads CASSIDRGGATGELFF. As DNA, the CDR3 is TGTGCCAGTAGTATAGATCGGGGGGGAGCCACCGGGGAGCTGTTTTTT. Full variable domain (rest looked up from reference TRBV19 and TRBJ2-2): DGGITQSPKYLFRKEGQNVTLSCEQNLNHDAMYWYRQDPGQGLRLIYYSQIVNDFQKGDIAEGYSVSREKKESFPLTVTSAQKNPTAFYLCASSIDRGGATGELFFGEGSRLTVL.

This clonotype was seen only a few times. The rearrangement links TRBV24-1 to TRBJ1-5; D unresolved. The CDR3 is made up of 16 amino acids. Germline assignment: CDR1 KGHDR and CDR2 SFDVKD. V lost 11 bases and J 1 base, leaving 20 bases between the germline ends. The CDR3 spells CASSPIAGNSNQPQHF. The CDR3 nucleotides read TGTGCCAGCTCACCAATCGCAGGAAACAGCAATCAGCCCCAGCATTTT.

This clonotype was counted only a few times. It may be a read error: a sequence one base away is much more abundant. The chain combines TRBV7-2 with TRBJ1-6; D unresolved. The length of the CDR3 is 14 residues. Germline CDR1 SGHTA, CDR2 FQGNSA. In nucleotides, the CDR3 is TGTGCCAGCAGCATAGATCACGGTAATTCACCCTTCCACTTT. Its protein product is CASSIDHGNSPFHF.

V and J are TRBV25-1 and TRBJ2-5; possibly TRBD2 for D (6 bases). The CDR3 has 15 amino acids. Germline V lookup: CDR1 MGHDK, CDR2 SYGVNS. V was pared by 6 bases and J by 4 bases, with 18 bases between. The CDR3 region is CASSLAQRARETQYF. The CDR3 region has the DNA TGTGCCAGCAGCTTAGCACAGCGGGCCCGAGAGACCCAGTACTTC.

This clonotype was picked up many times. The CDR3 DNA reads TGTGCCACCGCGGACAGGGGTTGGCAGCCCCAGCATTTT. It yields the protein CATADRGWQPQHF. The V gene is TRBV24-1, the J gene TRBJ1-5; 9 nucleotides agree with TRBD1. This CDR3 has 13 residues. V dropped 9 bases and J dropped 7; count of bases not matched to a gene: 6. Germline V CDR1 and CDR2: KGHDR, SFDVKD.

This clonotype was seen repeatedly, ten times or more. J is TRBJ2-7 and V is TRBV19; D is possibly TRBD2 (6 bases). Trimming took off 6 bases at V and 2 bases at J, with 11 bases between the two ends. The CDR3 length is 13 residues. Germline V gene data show CDR1 as LNHDA and CDR2 as SQIVND (reference sequence). For the CDR3, the DNA is TGTGCCAGTAGCGCGGGATCTGCCTACGAGCAGTACTTC. This translates into CASSAGSAYEQYF.

The V call is TRBV7-6, the J call TRBJ2-5; D may be TRBD2 (6 bases). Deletions cut 8 bases from V and 5 bases from J, with 21 bases between. The germline V gene has CDR1 SGHVS and CDR2 FNYEAQ. The CDR3 sequence is 15 residues long. The CDR3 sequence: CASQSPGTAYETQYF. Written as DNA, the CDR3 is TGTGCCAGCCAATCCCCGGGGACTGCCTATGAGACCCAGTACTTC.

This clonotype was recorded only once. The rearrangement uses TRBV7-9 and TRBJ1-3; weak D call: TRBD1 (5 bases). The CDR3 spans 16 residues. The ends were cut back, 0 bases at V and 1 base at J, with 10 bases in the middle. CDR1 SEHNR and CDR2 FQNEAQ come from the germline V gene (reference sequence). The CDR3 nucleotides read TGTGCCAGCAGCTTAGCAGGGGCTAATTCTGGAAACACCATATATTTT. Its protein product is CASSLAGANSGNTIYF. The complete variable domain, with remaining parts taken from reference TRBV7-9 and TRBJ1-3, reads DTGVSQNPRHKITKRGQNVTFRCDPISEHNRLYWYRQTLGQGPEFLTYFQNEAQLEKSRLLSDRFSAERPKGSFSTLEIQRTEQGDSAMYLCASSLAGANSGNTIYFGEGSWLTVV.